This is a list of T cell receptor beta chains from one sample in a study of blood T cell repertoires in COVID-19. Produced via immunoSEQ multiplex PCR; TCRdb's table is partial and in-frame only. The sample lists more than 120,000 clones, about 90% occurring once. The sample comprised peripheral blood. Every receptor here comes from a man aged 50 or older who had recovered from COVID-19. Each CDR3 is given with its conserved first and last residue. Fields, in order: J gene, clone size, V gene, CDR3 length, D gene, CDR3 protein, CDR3 DNA. D genes are given only for firm matches. Only part of the rows carry a size: once, few, many, or a class if the clone is expanded.

J: TRBJ1-2
size: -
V: TRBV9
length: 13
D: -
CDR3: CASSVGEPYGYTF
DNA: TGTGCCAGCAGCGTCGGGGAACCATATGGCTACACCTTC

J: TRBJ2-7
size: -
V: TRBV27
length: 14
D: TRBD1
CDR3: CASSLGQGGREQYF
DNA: TGTGCCAGCAGTTTAGGACAGGGTGGTCGCGAGCAGTACTTC

J: TRBJ1-2
size: -
V: TRBV5-4
length: 13
D: -
CDR3: CASSSGPSGGYTF
DNA: TGTGCCAGCAGCTCTGGGCCCTCCGGTGGCTACACCTTC

J: TRBJ2-7
size: -
V: TRBV12-3/TRBV12-4
length: 13
D: -
CDR3: CASSPTWGVEQYF
DNA: TGTGCCAGCAGTCCCACGTGGGGGGTCGAGCAGTACTTC

J: TRBJ2-5
size: -
V: TRBV4-3
length: 14
D: -
CDR3: CASSQDRVLGTQYF
DNA: TGCGCCAGCAGCCAAGACAGGGTGTTAGGGACCCAGTACTTC

J: TRBJ2-1
size: -
V: TRBV5-4
length: 16
D: -
CDR3: CASSLDRGRHYNEQFF
DNA: TGTGCCAGCAGCTTGGATAGGGGGAGACACTACAATGAGCAGTTCTTC

J: TRBJ1-1
size: -
V: TRBV7-2
length: 16
D: -
CDR3: CASSLEEVLELPEAFF
DNA: TGTGCCAGCAGCTTAGAGGAAGTTCTTGAACTACCTGAAGCTTTCTTT

J: TRBJ2-7
size: -
V: TRBV5-4
length: 15
D: TRBD2
CDR3: CASSLDSGGSYEQYF
DNA: TGTGCCAGCAGCTTGGATAGCGGGGGCTCCTACGAGCAGTACTTC

J: TRBJ2-1
size: -
V: TRBV5-5
length: 17
D: TRBD2
CDR3: CASSLEALAGTLYEQFF
DNA: TGTGCCAGCAGCTTGGAAGCGCTAGCGGGGACTCTTTATGAGCAGTTCTTC

J: TRBJ1-2
size: few
V: TRBV9
length: 15
D: -
CDR3: CASSVGFRQGAGYTF
DNA: TGTGCCAGCAGCGTAGGTTTCCGCCAGGGTGCTGGCTACACCTTC

J: TRBJ1-1
size: -
V: TRBV6-5
length: 15
D: -
CDR3: CASSYQGTGRTEAFF
DNA: TGTGCCAGCAGTTATCAGGGGACGGGGAGAACTGAAGCTTTCTTT

J: TRBJ1-6
size: -
V: TRBV6-6
length: 16
D: -
CDR3: CASTIDGSSYNSPLHF
DNA: TGTGCCAGCACCATAGACGGGAGCTCCTATAATTCACCCCTCCACTTT

J: TRBJ1-2
size: -
V: TRBV7-3
length: 14
D: -
CDR3: CASSLTPGRYGYTF
DNA: TGTGCCAGCAGCTTAACACCAGGGAGGTATGGCTACACCTTC

J: TRBJ2-5
size: few
V: TRBV27
length: 13
D: TRBD1
CDR3: CASSRQGRQTQYF
DNA: TGTGCCAGCAGTAGACAGGGCCGTCAGACCCAGTACTTC

J: TRBJ1-1
size: -
V: TRBV6-5
length: 13
D: -
CDR3: CASSQSRNTEAFF
DNA: TGTGCCAGCAGTCAAAGCCGAAACACTGAAGCTTTCTTT

J: TRBJ1-1
size: once
V: TRBV5-5
length: 13
D: -
CDR3: CASSLPMNTEAFF
DNA: TGTGCCAGCAGCTTGCCTATGAACACTGAAGCTTTCTTT

J: TRBJ2-2
size: -
V: TRBV25-1
length: 18
D: TRBD1
CDR3: CASSESLGGALFTGELFF
DNA: TGTGCCAGCAGTGAATCTTTAGGGGGCGCACTATTTACCGGGGAGCTGTTTTTT

J: TRBJ2-7
size: once
V: TRBV2
length: 14
D: -
CDR3: CASRAGQRTYEQYF
DNA: TGTGCCAGCAGAGCAGGACAGCGAACCTACGAGCAGTACTTC

J: TRBJ1-5
size: -
V: TRBV6-6
length: 13
D: TRBD1
CDR3: CASSDRANQPQHF
DNA: TGTGCCAGCAGTGACAGGGCCAATCAGCCCCAGCATTTT

J: TRBJ1-5
size: -
V: TRBV5-5
length: 13
D: -
CDR3: CASSRDTYQPQHF
DNA: TGTGCCAGCAGCAGGGACACCTATCAGCCCCAGCATTTT

J: TRBJ1-1
size: -
V: TRBV13
length: 14
D: TRBD1
CDR3: CASSLDTGENEAFF
DNA: TGTGCCAGCAGCCTAGATACAGGGGAAAATGAAGCTTTCTTT

J: TRBJ2-7
size: -
V: TRBV18
length: 16
D: TRBD1
CDR3: CASSPNMDRDRYEQYF
DNA: TGTGCCAGCTCACCCAATATGGACAGGGACCGCTACGAGCAGTACTTC

J: TRBJ1-6
size: -
V: TRBV6-5
length: 14
D: TRBD1
CDR3: CASTEGASESPLHF
DNA: TGTGCCAGCACCGAGGGGGCTTCAGAATCACCCCTCCACTTT

J: TRBJ2-1
size: -
V: TRBV9
length: 15
D: TRBD1
CDR3: CASSGAGQGHNEQFF
DNA: TGTGCCAGCAGCGGCGCGGGACAGGGGCACAATGAGCAGTTCTTC

J: TRBJ1-2
size: -
V: TRBV5-8
length: 17
D: TRBD1
CDR3: CASSLHRDRGTNYGYTF
DNA: TGTGCCAGCAGCCTGCACCGGGACAGGGGGACTAACTATGGCTACACCTTC

J: TRBJ1-4
size: -
V: TRBV19
length: 15
D: -
CDR3: CASSNRPGENEKLFF
DNA: TGTGCCAGTAGTAACCGCCCGGGGGAGAATGAAAAACTGTTTTTT

J: TRBJ1-4
size: -
V: TRBV5-1
length: 14
D: -
CDR3: CASSRGSANEKLFF
DNA: TGCGCCAGCAGCAGGGGCTCGGCTAATGAAAAACTGTTTTTT

J: TRBJ2-2
size: once
V: TRBV19
length: 15
D: TRBD2
CDR3: CASSRDGGVTGELFF
DNA: TGTGCCAGTAGCCGAGATGGGGGGGTCACCGGGGAGCTGTTTTTT

J: TRBJ1-2
size: -
V: TRBV28
length: 12
D: -
CDR3: CASSLLSYGYTF
DNA: TGTGCCAGCAGTTTATTGAGTTATGGCTACACCTTC

J: TRBJ1-4
size: -
V: TRBV9
length: 16
D: -
CDR3: CASSAQYSPTNEKLFF
DNA: TGTGCCAGCAGCGCTCAGTATTCCCCAACTAATGAAAAACTGTTTTTT

J: TRBJ2-1
size: -
V: TRBV11-3
length: 16
D: TRBD2
CDR3: CASSPRTASGGDEQFF
DNA: TGTGCCAGCAGCCCCCGGACGGCGTCGGGGGGTGATGAGCAGTTCTTC

J: TRBJ2-7
size: -
V: TRBV6-2/TRBV6-3
length: 13
D: -
CDR3: CASSSDTAGEQYF
DNA: TGTGCCAGCAGTTCGGACACAGCCGGGGAGCAGTACTTC

J: TRBJ1-6
size: few
V: TRBV4-3
length: 14
D: -
CDR3: CASSQDSRNSPLHF
DNA: TGCGCCAGCAGCCAAGATTCTAGGAATTCACCCCTCCACTTT

J: TRBJ1-2
size: few
V: TRBV19
length: 15
D: -
CDR3: CASSIVGQGRYGYTF
DNA: TGTGCCAGTAGTATAGTAGGGCAGGGTCGGTATGGCTACACCTTC

J: TRBJ1-5
size: few
V: TRBV6-5
length: 14
D: -
CDR3: CAIGLFPSNQPQHF
DNA: TGTGCTATCGGACTTTTCCCGAGCAATCAGCCCCAGCATTTT

J: TRBJ2-5
size: -
V: TRBV29-1
length: 13
D: -
CDR3: CSVRSAGGETQYF
DNA: TGCAGCGTACGGTCGGCCGGAGGAGAGACCCAGTACTTC

J: TRBJ1-5
size: -
V: TRBV6-2/TRBV6-3
length: 17
D: -
CDR3: CASSYGLTANSNQPQHF
DNA: TGTGCCAGCAGTTACGGCCTGACAGCTAATAGCAATCAGCCCCAGCATTTT

J: TRBJ2-1
size: -
V: TRBV7-2
length: 17
D: -
CDR3: CASSPNPQASSYNEQFF
DNA: TGTGCCAGCAGCCCCAACCCACAGGCGAGCTCCTACAATGAGCAGTTCTTC

J: TRBJ2-5
size: -
V: TRBV19
length: 17
D: TRBD1
CDR3: CASSLRPGTGSQETQYF
DNA: TGTGCCAGTAGCCTGAGGCCCGGGACAGGGTCTCAAGAGACCCAGTACTTC

J: TRBJ2-1
size: -
V: TRBV19
length: 16
D: TRBD2
CDR3: CASSLLAGGLSNEQFF
DNA: TGTGCCAGTAGTCTACTAGCGGGGGGGCTCAGTAATGAGCAGTTCTTC